This T cell receptor (beta chain) emerged from a study of T cell responses to AZD1222 COVID-19 vaccine. Some clones are missing from TCRdb's copy, which holds only in-frame ones; the method was immunoSEQ multiplex PCR. Of 120,000 or so clones listed, 92% are singletons. For this clone: Antigen: not known.

Germline values: CDR1 KGHSH, CDR2 LQKENI. This CDR3 region has 14 residues. Trimming cost V 8 bases and J 1 base, with 14 bases left between them. Whole-study results and caveats: The repertoires were collected only after the peak T cell response. The donor group comprised mostly white British people and more females; the analysis possibly underestimated clonal diversity.

The clonotype comes from an adult in good health. The sequencing here drew on peripheral blood, taken on day 0 of AZD1222 vaccination. The chain is built from TRBV18 and TRBJ1-1; D perhaps matches TRBD1 (6 bases). The DNA of the CDR3 is TGTGCCAGCGCGAAACAACAGGGGAACACTGAAGCTTTCTTT. Amino acid sequence: CASAKQQGNTEAFF.